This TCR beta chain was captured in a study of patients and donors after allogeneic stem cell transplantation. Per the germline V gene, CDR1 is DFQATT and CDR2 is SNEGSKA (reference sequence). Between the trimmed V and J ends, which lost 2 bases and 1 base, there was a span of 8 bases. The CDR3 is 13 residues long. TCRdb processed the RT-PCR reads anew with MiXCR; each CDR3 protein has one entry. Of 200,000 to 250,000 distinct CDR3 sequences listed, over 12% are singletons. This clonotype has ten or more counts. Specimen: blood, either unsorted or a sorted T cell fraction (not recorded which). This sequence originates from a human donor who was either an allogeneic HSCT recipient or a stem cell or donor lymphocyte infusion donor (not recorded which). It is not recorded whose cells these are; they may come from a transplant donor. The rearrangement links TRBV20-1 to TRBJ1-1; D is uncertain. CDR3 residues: CSARYSENTEAFF. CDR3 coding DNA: TGCAGTGCTAGATACAGCGAGAACACTGAAGCTTTCTTT.